The 13 T cell receptor beta chains in this list originate from one sample, sequenced in a study of blood T cells in healthy people across ages. Primed by a sample-barcoded 5' primer and a J-beta primer mix, a second PCR proceeded for 7 to 11 cycles. Using its own MiXCR run on the 5' RACE reads, TCRdb lists one record per CDR3 protein. This table has some 800,000 distinct CDR3 sequences, 20% to 25% appearing once. This same sample was also taken into another study, of T cells of mothers and their children.

Source material: blood. Source of these receptors: a boy younger than 18 in good health.

This chain uses TRBV6-6 with TRBJ1-4, with 9 bases lining up with TRBD1. The CDR3 is 14 residues long. V was pared by 8 bases and J by 5 bases, with 6 bases of the junction left unmatched. Germline values: CDR1 MNHNY, CDR2 SVGAGI (reference sequence). The DNA for the CDR3 is TGTGCCAGCGACTCCGGGACAGGGAATGAAAAACTGTTTTTT. It yields the protein CASDSGTGNEKLFF.

This chain uses TRBV5-1 with TRBJ2-7; 9 bases agree with TRBD1. The trim removed 5 bases at V and 1 base at J, leaving 7 bases unmatched. CDR3 size: 15 residues. Looked up from germline, CDR1 is SGHRS and CDR2 is YFSETQ. The CDR3 is CASRQPGQGSYEQYF. CDR3 bases: TGCGCCAGCAGACAGCCGGGACAGGGATCCTACGAGCAGTACTTC.

The chain recombines TRBV3-1 with TRBJ2-1; D uncertain. The germline V gene has CDR1 LGHDT and CDR2 YNNKEL (reference sequence). This CDR3 has 14 residues. The V gene lost 0 bases and the J gene lost 2 bases, with 5 bases spanning the gap. CDR3 amino acids: CASSQEGPYNEQFF. For the CDR3, the DNA is TGTGCCAGCAGCCAAGAAGGACCCTACAATGAGCAGTTCTTC.

This clonotype was detected a few times. The CDR3 region has the DNA TGTGCCAGCAGTTTATTGGGCAGGGGATATGGCTACACCTTC. Protein sequence: CASSLLGRGYGYTF. The chain has TRBV27 and TRBJ1-2, with D tentatively TRBD1 (6 bases). CDR3 length equals 14 residues. The V gene lost 1 base and the J gene lost 5 bases, with 11 bases spanning the gap. Germline CDR1 and CDR2: MNHEY and SMNVEV (reference sequence).

In its sample, this clonotype was seen a few times. The rearrangement joins TRBV5-1 to TRBJ2-1; D is unclear. CDR3 length: 15 amino acids. Trimming cost V 4 bases and J 2 bases, with 13 bases left between them. Germline assignment: CDR1 SGHRS and CDR2 YFSETQ. CDR3 sequence reads: CASSLGLSTYNEQFF. CDR3 bases: TGCGCCAGCAGCCTAGGCCTGAGTACCTACAATGAGCAGTTCTTC.

The sample holds many counts of this clonotype. CDR3 sequence: CAISEGQGATDTQYF. The CDR3 region has the DNA TGTGCCATCAGTGAGGGACAGGGGGCCACAGATACGCAGTATTTT. The chain joins TRBV10-3 to TRBJ2-3; 11 nucleotides line up with TRBD1. Germline lookup yields CDR1 ENHRY and CDR2 SYGVKD. The V and J ends lost 2 bases and 2 bases, in that order; junction bases with no gene match: 0. This CDR3 comprises 15 residues.

The chain couples TRBV28 to TRBJ2-5; D is possibly TRBD2 (7 bases). V lost 4 bases, J lost 4 bases, and 16 bases lay in between. Per germline, CDR1 MDHEN and CDR2 SYDVKM. There are 15 residues in the CDR3. The CDR3 sequence is CASSSPARGAETQYF. The CDR3 DNA reads as TGTGCCAGCAGTTCACCCGCCCGGGGGGCAGAGACCCAGTACTTC.

The chain links TRBV4-1 to TRBJ1-1; perhaps TRBD1 as D (5 bases). Germline lookup yields CDR1 MGHRA and CDR2 YSYEKL. Trimming stripped 3 bases from V and 0 bases from J, with 11 bases between. This CDR3 has 15 amino acids. The CDR3 reads CASSQAGTLNTEAFF. Written as DNA, the CDR3 is TGCGCCAGCAGCCAGGCCGGGACGTTGAACACTGAAGCTTTCTTT.

The V call is TRBV19, the J call TRBJ1-1, with D tentatively TRBD1 (5 bases). In germline, CDR1 is LNHDA, CDR2 SQIVND (reference sequence). This CDR3 is built from 15 residues. Trimming stripped 3 bases from V and 5 bases from J, with 16 bases between. The chain's CDR3 is CASSIPGTSDTEAFF. The CDR3 DNA reads TGTGCCAGTAGTATTCCCGGGACCTCTGATACTGAAGCTTTCTTT.

The chain uses TRBV7-9 and TRBJ1-1, with D hard to call. CDR3 length: 14 residues. Germline V gives CDR1 SEHNR, CDR2 FQNEAQ (reference sequence). The V end was cut by 5 bases, the J end by 3 bases, with 13 bases between. The CDR3 sequence: CASSPDLRDTEAFF. In DNA, the CDR3 is TGTGCCAGCAGCCCGGACCTTCGGGACACTGAAGCTTTCTTT.

The chain combines TRBV6-6 with TRBJ1-1; the D gene is possibly TRBD1 (6 bases). Trimming shortened V by 7 bases and J by 1 base, and 13 bases separated the two germline ends. Germline values: CDR1 MNHNY, CDR2 SVGAGI (reference sequence). The CDR3 loop spans 14 amino acids. The CDR3 is CASTSTGPNTEAFF. CDR3 bases: TGTGCCAGCACCTCGACAGGACCGAACACTGAAGCTTTCTTT.

This clonotype was observed a handful of times. The genes are TRBV28 and TRBJ2-7, with 10 bases that match TRBD2. In germline, CDR1 is MDHEN, CDR2 SYDVKM. This CDR3 is 16 amino acids long. V shed 5 bases, J shed 4 bases, and the junction held 11 bases outside the gene matches. The CDR3 region has the DNA TGTGCCAGCAGTCCTCCCACCCTGGGACTAGCGTACGAGCAGTACTTC. As protein: CASSPPTLGLAYEQYF.

This chain connects TRBV29-1 to TRBJ2-1, with D possibly being TRBD1 (5 bases). CDR1 and CDR2 (germline): SQVTM, ANQGSEA. The germline V and J ends were trimmed by 3 bases and 6 bases, with 15 bases remaining between them. The length of the CDR3 is 14 residues. CDR3 coding DNA: TGCAGCGTTGACAGGGTGCAATTGAGCAATGAGCAGTTCTTC. Protein: CSVDRVQLSNEQFF.